This T cell receptor beta chain comes out of a study of cytomegalovirus exposure and HLA in healthy donors. Study-wide findings and caveats: Data from an earlier analysis indicated that most TCR beta V segments were productive either about 87% or about 30% of the time.

Remarks on this clone: Antigen unknown.

Use of 60 Vbeta and 13 Jbeta primers characterized the PCR. Sequencing was performed with immunoSEQ multiplex PCR; in TCRdb, only in-frame clones are kept and a portion is missing. The table includes roughly 82,000 clones, around 70% detected once. The CDR3 loop spans 13 amino acids. The V end was cut by 3 bases, the J end by 9 bases, with 14 bases between. From germline, CDR1 is MDHEN and CDR2 SYDVKM. The TCR originated in a woman aged 40 to 50 in good health and CMV-seropositive. The rearrangement uses TRBV28 and TRBJ1-2; D may be TRBD1 (6 bases). The sample consisted of PBMCs. Here the CDR3 reads CASSLPLRGSYTF. CDR3 coding DNA: TGTGCCAGCAGTTTGCCCCTCAGGGGAAGCTACACCTTC.